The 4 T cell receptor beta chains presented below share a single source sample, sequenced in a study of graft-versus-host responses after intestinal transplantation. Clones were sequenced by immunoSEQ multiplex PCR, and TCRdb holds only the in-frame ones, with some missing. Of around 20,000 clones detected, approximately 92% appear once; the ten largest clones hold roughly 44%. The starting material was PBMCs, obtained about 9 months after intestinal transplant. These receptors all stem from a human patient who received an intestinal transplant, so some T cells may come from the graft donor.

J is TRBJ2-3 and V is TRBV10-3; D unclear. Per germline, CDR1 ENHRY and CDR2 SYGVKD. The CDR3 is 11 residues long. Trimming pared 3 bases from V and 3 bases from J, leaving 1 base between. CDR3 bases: TGTGCCATCAGTGAAACAGATACGCAGTATTTT. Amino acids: CAISETDTQYF.

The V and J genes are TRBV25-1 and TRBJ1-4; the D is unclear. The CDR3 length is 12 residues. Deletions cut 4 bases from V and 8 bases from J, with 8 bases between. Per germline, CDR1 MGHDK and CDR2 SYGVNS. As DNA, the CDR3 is TGTGCCAGCAGTGGGCACTACGAAAAACTGTTTTTT. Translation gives CASSGHYEKLFF. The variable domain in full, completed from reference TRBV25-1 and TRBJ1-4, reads EADIYQTPRYLVIGTGKKITLECSQTMGHDKMYWYQQDPGMELHLIHYSYGVNSTEKGDLSSESTVSRIRTEHFPLTLESARPSHTSQYLCASSGHYEKLFFGSGTQLSVL.

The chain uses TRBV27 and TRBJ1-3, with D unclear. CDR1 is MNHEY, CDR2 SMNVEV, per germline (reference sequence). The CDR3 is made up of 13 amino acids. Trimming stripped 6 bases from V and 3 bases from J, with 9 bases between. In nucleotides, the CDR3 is TGTGCCAGCAGCATTGTCTTTGGAAACACCATATATTTT. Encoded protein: CASSIVFGNTIYF.

The DNA for the CDR3 is TGTGCCAGCAGCGGCCCCGGACAGCGAGCTAACTATGGCTACACCTTC. Encoded protein: CASSGPGQRANYGYTF. The chain combines TRBV9 with TRBJ1-2; the D gene is possibly TRBD1 (6 bases). The germline gives CDR1 SGDLS, CDR2 YYNGEE. V lost 3 bases, J lost 0 bases, and 15 bases lay in between. CDR3 length: 16 residues.